This entry lists 21 T cell receptor beta chains sequenced from one sample in a study of sequential checkpoint blockade in melanoma. Measured with immunoSEQ multiplex PCR; TCRdb has only the in-frame clones, and not every one. The sample lists 15,000 to 20,000 clones, around 72% occurring once. Treatment here: randomized to nivolumab then ipilimumab (arm A) or the reverse (arm B). This material consisted of tumor tissue (inferred from file names), taken from a patient given nivolumab and ipilimumab in sequence. These receptors all come from a human donor with melanoma.

V usage is TRBV6-8 and J usage is TRBJ1-5; tentative D call: TRBD1 (5 bases). Germline loops: CDR1 MNHGY, CDR2 SAAAGT. V shed 7 bases and J shed 1 base, with 11 bases lying between them. The CDR3 loop spans 14 amino acids. CDR3 protein: CASNTGRSNQPQHF. The DNA for the CDR3 is TGTGCCAGCAATACGGGACGGAGCAATCAGCCCCAGCATTTT.

The chain employs TRBV5-1 and TRBJ1-1, with a possible D match to TRBD1 (6 bases). V lost 3 bases and J 5 bases, leaving 14 bases between the germline ends. The CDR3 runs to 14 residues. Germline CDR1 SGHRS, CDR2 YFSETQ. The CDR3 is CASSSQPQGTEAFF. The DNA for the CDR3 is TGCGCCAGCAGCTCACAACCCCAGGGGACTGAAGCTTTCTTT.

This rearrangement joins TRBV28 to TRBJ2-7, with 7 nucleotides matching TRBD2. From germline, CDR1 is MDHEN and CDR2 SYDVKM. Trimming cost V 7 bases and J 4 bases; bases outside gene matches: 13. The CDR3 spans 15 residues. CDR3 nucleotide sequence: TGTGCCAGCAACCTCGCAGTTGCGGGAGCTTACGAGCAGTACTTC. Translated: CASNLAVAGAYEQYF.

This clone was counted a few times. The chain combines TRBV30 with TRBJ1-1, with D possibly matching TRBD1 (5 bases). CDR1 and CDR2 from the germline V gene are GTSNPN and SVGIG (reference sequence). The CDR3 covers 14 residues. V gave up 5 bases and J gave up 1 base, with 14 bases separating them. The CDR3 is CAWSPGTENTEAFF. In nucleotides, the CDR3 is TGTGCCTGGTCCCCCGGGACGGAGAACACTGAAGCTTTCTTT.

The J gene is TRBJ1-2, the V gene TRBV5-1; 10 bases agree with TRBD1. V trimming: 4 bases; J trimming: 4 bases; junction bases outside the gene matches: 4. The V gene's germline CDR1 is SGHRS and CDR2 YFSETQ. This CDR3 region has 14 residues. CDR3 in amino acids: CASSPGQGPYGYTF. DNA for the CDR3: TGCGCCAGCAGCCCGGGACAGGGGCCCTATGGCTACACCTTC.

This clone was counted once. J is TRBJ1-1 and V is TRBV2; the D gene is possibly TRBD1 (5 bases). Between the trimmed V and J ends, which lost 7 bases and 6 bases, there was a span of 21 bases. Germline assignment: CDR1 SNHLY and CDR2 FYNNEI. CDR3 length: 15 amino acids. CDR3 nucleotides: TGTGCCAGCACCGTAACCGGGGCCGGGATCGCTGAAGCTTTCTTT. This sequence encodes CASTVTGAGIAEAFF.

The gene calls are TRBV10-2 and TRBJ1-6, with D perhaps TRBD1 (6 bases). The germline gives CDR1 WSHSY, CDR2 SAAADI. V lost 6 bases, J lost 7 bases, and 13 bases lay in between. The CDR3 extends over 14 amino acids. CDR3 sequence reads: CASRPPGQNSPLHF. Here the CDR3 DNA reads TGCGCCAGCAGACCCCCCGGACAGAATTCACCCCTCCACTTT.

This chain connects TRBV30 to TRBJ1-2; tentatively, D is TRBD1 (5 bases). Germline-derived CDR1 and CDR2 are GTSNPN and SVGIG (reference sequence). The CDR3 contains 13 residues. V lost 5 bases and J 5 bases, leaving 15 bases between the germline ends. CDR3 nucleotide sequence: TGTGCCTGGTGGGGCAGTCCGGGATATGGCTACACCTTC. It is translated as CAWWGSPGYGYTF.

This chain connects TRBV19 to TRBJ1-1; D gene ambiguous. Trimming left V 2 bases short and J 1 base short, with 5 bases between. This CDR3 spans 13 amino acids. Germline CDR1 reads LNHDA; CDR2 reads SQIVND (reference sequence). CDR3 loop: CASSIMWNTEAFF. In nucleotides, the CDR3 is TGTGCCAGTAGTATAATGTGGAACACTGAAGCTTTCTTT. The full variable domain, with the rest looked up from reference TRBV19 and TRBJ1-1, is DGGITQSPKYLFRKEGQNVTLSCEQNLNHDAMYWYRQDPGQGLRLIYYSQIVNDFQKGDIAEGYSVSREKKESFPLTVTSAQKNPTAFYLCASSIMWNTEAFFGQGTRLTVV.

The gene calls are TRBV11-3 and TRBJ2-1, with 11 bases that match TRBD2. Trimming at V came to 5 bases and at J to 10 bases, leaving 10 bases not matched to a gene. CDR1 and CDR2 from the germline V gene are SGHNT and YENEEA. This CDR3 region has 15 residues. The CDR3 region has the DNA TGTGCCAGCAGCCCAGGGGGACTAGCGGTCGGGGAGCAGTTCTTC. It is translated as CASSPGGLAVGEQFF.

The chain combines TRBV19 with TRBJ1-1; the D gene is possibly TRBD1 (5 bases). CDR1 is LNHDA and CDR2 is SQIVND in the germline V gene (reference sequence). V was cut by 7 bases and J by 5 bases, with 14 bases left in between. The CDR3 totals 13 residues. The CDR3 loop reads CASNQGGETEAFF. CDR3 DNA sequence: TGTGCCAGTAATCAGGGAGGGGAAACTGAAGCTTTCTTT.

By share, this clone ranks as medium-sized (0.01 to 0.1%). The V and J genes are TRBV29-1 and TRBJ2-2, with D possibly called TRBD1 or TRBD2 (6 bases each). CDR1 is SQVTM and CDR2 is ANQGSEA in the germline V gene. This CDR3 comprises 12 residues. V was pared by 4 bases and J by 7 bases, with 10 bases between. CDR3 sequence reads: CSVVGGIGELFF. The CDR3 nucleotides read TGCAGCGTTGTGGGGGGCATCGGGGAGCTGTTTTTT.

The chain combines TRBV28 with TRBJ2-3; tentatively, D is TRBD2 (5 bases). Germline CDR1 MDHEN, CDR2 SYDVKM. V was trimmed by 1 base and J by 2 bases, leaving 19 bases between them. The CDR3 totals 18 residues. CDR3: CASSLLGRRNQFTDTQYF. As DNA, the CDR3 is TGTGCCAGCAGTTTATTAGGGAGAAGGAATCAGTTCACAGATACGCAGTATTTT.

The CDR3 DNA is TGTGCCAGCAGCCCGGGACCTCGGGACAGGTTCACAGATACGCAGTATTTT. This gives the protein CASSPGPRDRFTDTQYF. The chain employs TRBV28 and TRBJ2-3, with 8 nucleotides matching TRBD1. Germline V lookup: CDR1 MDHEN, CDR2 SYDVKM. V lost 6 bases to trimming and J lost 2 bases; unmatched junction nucleotides: 13. This CDR3 comprises 17 residues.

The chain is built from TRBV18 and TRBJ2-2; 12 nucleotides agree with TRBD2. Germline CDR1 and CDR2: KGHSH and LQKENI. The CDR3 loop spans 17 amino acids. The J segment lost 3 bases and the V segment lost 6 bases, leaving 8 bases of the junction unmatched. DNA of the CDR3: TGTGCCAGCTCTCAGACTAGCGGGAGACCCCACACCGGGGAGCTGTTTTTT. Its translation is CASSQTSGRPHTGELFF.

This clone was counted a few times. The chain couples TRBV28 to TRBJ1-1; 7 nucleotides match TRBD1. Trimming removed 6 bases from V and 5 bases from J; junction bases left unmatched: 6. CDR1 and CDR2 (germline): MDHEN, SYDVKM. The CDR3 is made up of 13 amino acids. The CDR3 reads CASRGGAGTEAFF. The CDR3 DNA follows: TGTGCCAGCAGAGGGGGCGCGGGGACTGAAGCTTTCTTT.

The chain uses TRBV6-1 and TRBJ2-6; D remains unclear. Germline CDR1 reads MNHNS; CDR2 reads SASEGT. The CDR3 has 15 amino acids. Deletions cut 0 bases from V and 2 bases from J, with 5 bases between. The chain's CDR3 is CASSEAAPGANVLTF. The DNA for the CDR3 is TGTGCCAGCAGTGAAGCGGCCCCTGGGGCCAACGTCCTGACTTTC.

This chain uses TRBV11-3 with TRBJ1-4; D gene uncertain. Trimming removed 5 bases from V and 4 bases from J, with 11 bases in between. CDR1 and CDR2 (germline): SGHNT, YENEEA. The CDR3 has 14 residues. In nucleotides, the CDR3 is TGTGCCAGCAGCCAGTCGTATATTAATGAAAAACTGTTTTTT. It is translated as CASSQSYINEKLFF.

In nucleotides, the CDR3 is TGTGCCAGTAGTACATTTTACAGGGGAACTAATGAAAAACTGTTTTTT. Translated: CASSTFYRGTNEKLFF. The chain carries TRBV19 and TRBJ1-4, with 7 positions matching TRBD1. Germline V gene sequence: CDR1 LNHDA, CDR2 SQIVND (reference sequence). The CDR3 is 16 residues long. V dropped 4 bases and J dropped 1; count of bases not matched to a gene: 6.

The V gene is TRBV25-1, the J gene TRBJ2-7, with D tentatively TRBD2 (5 bases). Germline loops: CDR1 MGHDK, CDR2 SYGVNS. Deletions cut 2 bases from V and 6 bases from J, with 11 bases between. The CDR3 loop spans 13 amino acids. The CDR3 is CASSEDYPGEQYF. CDR3 nucleotides: TGTGCCAGCAGTGAAGACTACCCAGGCGAGCAGTACTTC.

V usage is TRBV10-2 and J usage is TRBJ2-7; TRBD2 aligns across 7 bases. The V gene end was trimmed by 4 bases and the J gene end by 7 bases; junction bases not matched to a gene: 10. The CDR3 sequence is 14 residues long. CDR1 and CDR2 (germline): WSHSY, SAAADI. CDR3 sequence reads: CASSGRGSVGEQYF. The CDR3 region has the DNA TGCGCCAGCAGTGGGCGGGGGAGCGTAGGAGAGCAGTACTTC.